The T cell receptor beta chain described here comes from a study of OX40 agonist ivuxolimab in advanced cancers. Study details: Males comprised about 84% of the group, whose mean age was about 62 years (range roughly 20 to 90). Partial responses, seen in three patients, involved one hepatocellular carcinoma and two cutaneous melanomas. Study outcomes and limitations: CD8+ T cells averaged more expanded clones than CD4+.

Assay used: immunoSEQ multiplex PCR; TCRdb lists only in-frame clones, some missing. The table shows 30,000 to 50,000 clones, with around 88% occurring only once. Patients were ineligible given autoimmune disease history or systemic immunosuppression. On this clone: The antigen remains undetermined.

This CDR3 contains 12 residues. Germline V gives CDR1 MDHEN, CDR2 SYDVKM. Trimming cost V 7 bases and J 2 bases, with 8 bases left between them. The chain employs TRBV28 and TRBJ2-5; the D is unclear. The sample was CD4+ or CD8+ T cells sorted from blood, taken in a trial of the OX40 agonist ivuxolimab. This receptor was obtained from an adult with an advanced solid tumor such as melanoma, head and neck, liver or kidney cancer. CDR3 coding DNA: TGTGCCAGCAATCGGCAACAAGAGACCCAGTACTTC. Its protein is CASNRQQETQYF.